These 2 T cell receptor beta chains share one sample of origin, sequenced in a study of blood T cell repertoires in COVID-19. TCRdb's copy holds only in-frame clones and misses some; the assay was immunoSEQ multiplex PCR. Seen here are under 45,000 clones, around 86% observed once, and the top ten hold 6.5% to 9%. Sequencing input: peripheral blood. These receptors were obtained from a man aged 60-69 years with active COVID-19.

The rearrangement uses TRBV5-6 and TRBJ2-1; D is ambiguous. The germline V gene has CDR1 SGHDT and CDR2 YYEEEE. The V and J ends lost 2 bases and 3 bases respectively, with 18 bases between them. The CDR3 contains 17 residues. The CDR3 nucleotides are TGTGCCAGCAGCTTACTTGATGCCAGGCACCTCTACAATGAGCAGTTCTTC. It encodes CASSLLDARHLYNEQFF.

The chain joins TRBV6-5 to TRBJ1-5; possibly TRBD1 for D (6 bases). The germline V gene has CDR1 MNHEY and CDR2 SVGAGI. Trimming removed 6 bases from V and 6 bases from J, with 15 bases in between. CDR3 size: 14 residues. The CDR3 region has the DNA TGTGCCAGCAGCTTATCAGGGGCAGCTCAGCCCCAGCATTTT. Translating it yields CASSLSGAAQPQHF.